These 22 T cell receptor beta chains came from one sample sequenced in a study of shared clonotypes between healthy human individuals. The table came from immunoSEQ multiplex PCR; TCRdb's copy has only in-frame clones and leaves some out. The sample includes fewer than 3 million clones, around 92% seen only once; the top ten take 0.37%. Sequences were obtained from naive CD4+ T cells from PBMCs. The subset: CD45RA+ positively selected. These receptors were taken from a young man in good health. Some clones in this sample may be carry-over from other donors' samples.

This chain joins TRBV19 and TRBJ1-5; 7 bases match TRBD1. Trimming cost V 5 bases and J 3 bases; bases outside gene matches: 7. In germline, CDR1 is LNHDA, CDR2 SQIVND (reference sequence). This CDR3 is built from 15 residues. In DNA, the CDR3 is TGTGCCAGTAGTCCAGTGGACAGGATCAATCAGCCCCAGCATTTT. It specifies CASSPVDRINQPQHF.

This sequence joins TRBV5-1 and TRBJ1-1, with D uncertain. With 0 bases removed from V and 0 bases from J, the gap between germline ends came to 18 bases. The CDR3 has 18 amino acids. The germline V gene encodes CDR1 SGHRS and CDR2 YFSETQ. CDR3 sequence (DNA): TGCGCCAGCAGCTTGGGGTGGGTGAGCGGAACTATGAACACTGAAGCTTTCTTT. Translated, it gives CASSLGWVSGTMNTEAFF. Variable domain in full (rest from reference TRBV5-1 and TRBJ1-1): KAGVTQTPRYLIKTRGQQVTLSCSPISGHRSVSWYQQTPGQGLQFLFEYFSETQRNKGNFPGRFSGRQFSNSRSEMNVSTLELGDSALYLCASSLGWVSGTMNTEAFFGQGTRLTVV.

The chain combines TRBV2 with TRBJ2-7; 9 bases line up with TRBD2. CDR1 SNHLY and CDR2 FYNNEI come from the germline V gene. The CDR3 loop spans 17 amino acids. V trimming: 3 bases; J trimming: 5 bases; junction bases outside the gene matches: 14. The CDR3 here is CASSDTNVAGEGHEQYF. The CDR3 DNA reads TGTGCCAGCAGTGACACAAACGTAGCGGGAGAAGGGCACGAGCAGTACTTC.

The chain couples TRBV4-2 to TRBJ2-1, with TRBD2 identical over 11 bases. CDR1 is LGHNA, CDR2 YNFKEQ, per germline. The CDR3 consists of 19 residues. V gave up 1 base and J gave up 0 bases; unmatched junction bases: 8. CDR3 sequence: CASSQGYLAGGSSYNEQFF. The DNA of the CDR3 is TGTGCCAGCAGCCAAGGTTACCTAGCGGGAGGTTCCTCCTACAATGAGCAGTTCTTC.

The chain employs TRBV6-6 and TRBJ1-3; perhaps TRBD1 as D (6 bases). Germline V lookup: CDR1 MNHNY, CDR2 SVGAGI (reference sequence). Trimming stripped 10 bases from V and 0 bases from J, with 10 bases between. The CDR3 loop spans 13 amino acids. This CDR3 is CATGQSSGNTIYF. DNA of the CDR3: TGTGCCACCGGACAGAGCTCTGGAAACACCATATATTTT.

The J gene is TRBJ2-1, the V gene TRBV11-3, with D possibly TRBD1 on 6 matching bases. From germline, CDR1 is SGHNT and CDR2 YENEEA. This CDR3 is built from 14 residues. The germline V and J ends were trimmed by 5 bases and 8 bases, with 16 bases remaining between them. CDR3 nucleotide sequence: TGTGCCAGCAGCCTTTTACAGGGTAGTGATGAGCAGTTCTTC. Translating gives CASSLLQGSDEQFF.

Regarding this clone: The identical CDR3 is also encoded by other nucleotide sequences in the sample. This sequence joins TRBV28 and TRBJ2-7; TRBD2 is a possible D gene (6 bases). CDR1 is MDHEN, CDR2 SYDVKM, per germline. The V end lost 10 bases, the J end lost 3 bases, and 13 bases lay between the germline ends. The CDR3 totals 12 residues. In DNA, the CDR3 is TGTGCCACCGGGACTGGGAACTACGAGCAGTACTTC. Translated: CATGTGNYEQYF.

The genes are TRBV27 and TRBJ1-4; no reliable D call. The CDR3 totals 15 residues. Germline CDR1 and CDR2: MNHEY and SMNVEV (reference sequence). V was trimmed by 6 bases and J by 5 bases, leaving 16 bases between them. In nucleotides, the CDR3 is TGTGCCAGCAGACAAAGCGAGAACCTAAATGAAAAACTGTTTTTT. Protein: CASRQSENLNEKLFF.

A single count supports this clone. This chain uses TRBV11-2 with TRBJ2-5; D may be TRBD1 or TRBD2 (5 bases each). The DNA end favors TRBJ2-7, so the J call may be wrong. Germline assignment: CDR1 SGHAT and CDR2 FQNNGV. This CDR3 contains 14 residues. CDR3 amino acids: CASSWGRGLYEQYF. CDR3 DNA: TGTGCCAGCAGCTGGGGACGGGGTTTATACGAGCAGTACTTC.

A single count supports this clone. The CDR3 DNA reads as TGTGCCAGCAGCCAAAGACAATCTGGGGCCAACGTCCTGACTTTC. Its translation: CASSQRQSGANVLTF. The chain couples TRBV4-2 to TRBJ2-6; no firm D call. Deletions cut 2 bases from V and 1 base from J, with 6 bases between. The CDR3 length is 15 residues. CDR1 and CDR2 (germline): LGHNA, YNFKEQ.

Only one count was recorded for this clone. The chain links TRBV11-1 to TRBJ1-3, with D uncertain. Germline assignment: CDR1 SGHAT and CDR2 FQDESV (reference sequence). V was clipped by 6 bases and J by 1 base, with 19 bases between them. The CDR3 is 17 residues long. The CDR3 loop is CASRSSPDPVSGNTIYF. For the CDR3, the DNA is TGTGCCAGCAGATCCAGTCCCGACCCAGTATCTGGAAACACCATATATTTT.

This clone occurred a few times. The CDR3 is CASTNSWDEQYF. The DNA of the CDR3 is TGTGCCAGCACCAACTCCTGGGACGAGCAGTACTTC. The rearrangement links TRBV28 to TRBJ2-7; D uncertain. The CDR3 spans 12 residues. Germline CDR1 MDHEN, CDR2 SYDVKM. Trimming pared 7 bases from V and 5 bases from J, leaving 12 bases between.

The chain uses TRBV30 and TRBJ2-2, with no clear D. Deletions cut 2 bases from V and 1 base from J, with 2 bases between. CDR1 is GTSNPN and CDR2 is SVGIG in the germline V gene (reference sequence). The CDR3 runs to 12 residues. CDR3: CAWSQNTGELFF. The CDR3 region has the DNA TGTGCCTGGAGTCAGAACACCGGGGAGCTGTTTTTT.

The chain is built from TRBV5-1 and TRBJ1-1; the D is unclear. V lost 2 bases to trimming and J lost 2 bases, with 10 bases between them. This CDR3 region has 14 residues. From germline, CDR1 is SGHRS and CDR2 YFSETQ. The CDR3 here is CASSFLRVNTEAFF. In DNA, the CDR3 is TGCGCCAGCAGCTTTCTCCGGGTTAACACTGAAGCTTTCTTT.

Here the CDR3 DNA reads TGTGCCAGCAGCTGGCTGGGGGGCACAAATGGAAACACCATATATTTT. As protein: CASSWLGGTNGNTIYF. The chain combines TRBV7-4 with TRBJ1-3, with a weak D call TRBD1 (6 bases). The germline CDR1 and CDR2 sequences are SGHVT and SQSDAQ. Trimming left V 4 bases short and J 3 bases short, with 16 bases between. The CDR3 is 16 amino acids.

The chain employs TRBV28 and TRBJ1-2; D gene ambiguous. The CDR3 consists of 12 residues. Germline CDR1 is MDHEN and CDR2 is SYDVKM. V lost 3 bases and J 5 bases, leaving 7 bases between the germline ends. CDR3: CASSFKTYGYTF. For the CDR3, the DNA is TGTGCCAGCAGTTTTAAAACATATGGCTACACCTTC.

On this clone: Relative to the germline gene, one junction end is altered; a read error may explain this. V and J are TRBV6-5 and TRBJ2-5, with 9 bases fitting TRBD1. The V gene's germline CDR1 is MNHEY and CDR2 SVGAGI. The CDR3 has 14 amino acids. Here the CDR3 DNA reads TGCGCCAGCAGTTACGGTGGGGGACAGGGGACCCAGTACTTC. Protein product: CASSYGGGQGTQYF.

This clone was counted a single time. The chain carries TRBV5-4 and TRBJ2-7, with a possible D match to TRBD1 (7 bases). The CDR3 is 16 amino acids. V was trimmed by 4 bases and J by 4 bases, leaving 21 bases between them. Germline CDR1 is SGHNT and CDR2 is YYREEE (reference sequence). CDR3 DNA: TGTGCCAGCAGCCCCCGCGGCAGGGGGGAACTTTACGAGCAGTACTTC. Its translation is CASSPRGRGELYEQYF.

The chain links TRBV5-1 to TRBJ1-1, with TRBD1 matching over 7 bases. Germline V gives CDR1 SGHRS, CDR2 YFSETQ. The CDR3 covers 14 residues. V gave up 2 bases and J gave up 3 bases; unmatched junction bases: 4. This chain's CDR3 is CASSFDRVYTEAFF. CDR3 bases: TGCGCCAGCAGCTTCGACAGGGTCTACACTGAAGCTTTCTTT.

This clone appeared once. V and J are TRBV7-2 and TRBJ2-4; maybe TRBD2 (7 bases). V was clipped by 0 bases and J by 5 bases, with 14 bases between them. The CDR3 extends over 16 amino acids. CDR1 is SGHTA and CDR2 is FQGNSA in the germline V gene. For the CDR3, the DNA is TGTGCCAGCAGCTTAGCGGCAGGGGAGGGGCAAAACATTCAGTACTTC. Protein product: CASSLAAGEGQNIQYF.

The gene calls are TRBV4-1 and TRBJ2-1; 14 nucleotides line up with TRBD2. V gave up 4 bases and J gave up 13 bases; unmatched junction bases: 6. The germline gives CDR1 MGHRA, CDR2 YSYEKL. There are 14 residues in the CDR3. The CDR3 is CASSLGLAGGFQFF. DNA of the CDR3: TGCGCCAGCAGCCTAGGACTAGCGGGAGGTTTTCAGTTCTTC.

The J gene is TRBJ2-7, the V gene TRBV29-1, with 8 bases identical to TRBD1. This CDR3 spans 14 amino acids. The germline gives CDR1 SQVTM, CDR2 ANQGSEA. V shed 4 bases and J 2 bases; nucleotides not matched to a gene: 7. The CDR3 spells CSVVSDRATYEQYF. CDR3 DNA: TGCAGCGTTGTTTCGGACAGGGCAACCTACGAGCAGTACTTC.